One and the same sample provided the 9 T cell receptor beta chains below, sequenced in a study of T cell responses to AZD1222 COVID-19 vaccine. TCRdb's copy holds only in-frame clones and misses some; the assay was immunoSEQ multiplex PCR. Of approximately 85,000 clones in the sample, 70% to 90% were seen once. Sequenced material: peripheral blood, taken on day 0 of AZD1222 vaccination. These receptors came from an adult in good health.

The chain joins TRBV6-5 to TRBJ1-2, with TRBD1 matching over 8 bases. This CDR3 contains 12 residues. Germline trimming cut 10 bases from V and 8 bases from J; bases unmatched to any gene: 9. Germline values: CDR1 MNHEY, CDR2 SVGAGI. The CDR3 loop reads CATAAGGAGYTF. The DNA for the CDR3 is TGTGCCACCGCAGCAGGGGGCGCAGGCTACACCTTC.

The chain employs TRBV21-1 and TRBJ2-7; the table's D call TRBD2 went unverified against the DNA. TRBV21-1 is listed as a pseudogene. The CDR3 runs to 15 residues. Here the CDR3 reads CASSAAGRAAYEQYF. For the CDR3, the DNA is TGTGCCAGCAGCGCCGCGGGAAGGGCAGCCTACGAGCAGTACTTC.

The chain carries TRBV4-2 and TRBJ2-5; D is uncertain. V was cut by 0 bases and J by 1 base, with 6 bases left in between. The CDR3 consists of 14 residues. Per germline, CDR1 LGHNA and CDR2 YNFKEQ. The DNA of the CDR3 is TGTGCCAGCAGCCAAGAACGGACCCAAGAGACCCAGTACTTC. This translates into CASSQERTQETQYF.

CDR3 amino acids: CASSMRGLAGGETQYF. The CDR3 DNA reads as TGCGCCAGCAGCATGCGGGGCCTAGCGGGAGGTGAGACCCAGTACTTC. The rearrangement links TRBV5-1 to TRBJ2-5; 11 bases match TRBD2. CDR1 SGHRS and CDR2 YFSETQ come from the germline V gene. V trimming: 4 bases; J trimming: 5 bases; junction bases outside the gene matches: 10. CDR3 length: 16 amino acids.

The chain links TRBV19 to TRBJ1-3; 9 bases agree with TRBD1. The germline V gene encodes CDR1 LNHDA and CDR2 SQIVND (reference sequence). The CDR3 spans 15 residues. V trimming: 5 bases; J trimming: 4 bases; junction bases outside the gene matches: 6. The CDR3 spells CASSSRTGDGNTIYF. CDR3 nucleotide sequence: TGTGCCAGTAGTTCCCGGACAGGGGACGGAAACACCATATATTTT. The full variable domain, its missing parts supplied by reference TRBV19 and TRBJ1-3, is DGGITQSPKYLFRKEGQNVTLSCEQNLNHDAMYWYRQDPGQGLRLIYYSQIVNDFQKGDIAEGYSVSREKKESFPLTVTSAQKNPTAFYLCASSSRTGDGNTIYFGEGSWLTVV.

Only a few counts were recorded for this clone. The chain joins TRBV6-2 or TRBV6-3 to TRBJ2-7; maybe TRBD1 (6 bases). This CDR3 has 15 residues. V shed 0 bases and J shed 2 bases, with 11 bases lying between them. CDR1 and CDR2 (germline): MNHEY, SVGEGT. CDR3 DNA sequence: TGTGCCAGCAGTTACTCGACAGGATCAACCTACGAGCAGTACTTC. Its translation: CASSYSTGSTYEQYF.

The chain has TRBV7-3 and TRBJ1-2; 10 positions agree with TRBD1. V dropped 6 bases and J dropped 5; count of bases not matched to a gene: 3. Germline V gene data show CDR1 as SGHTA and CDR2 as FQGTGA. The CDR3 has 13 residues. The CDR3 sequence is CASSKGQGYGYTF. The CDR3 region has the DNA TGTGCCAGCAGTAAGGGACAGGGGTATGGCTACACCTTC. Full variable domain (missing parts from reference TRBV7-3 and TRBJ1-2): GAGVSQTPSNKVTEKGKYVELRCDPISGHTALYWYRQSLGQGPEFLIYFQGTGAADDSGLPNDRFFAVRPEGSVSTLKIQRTERGDSAVYLCASSKGQGYGYTFGSGTRLTVV.

The chain joins TRBV7-2 to TRBJ2-2; D is unresolved. This CDR3 spans 14 amino acids. The V end was cut by 5 bases, the J end by 1 base, with 8 bases between. In germline, CDR1 is SGHTA, CDR2 FQGNSA. This chain's CDR3 is CASSPRQNTGELFF. The CDR3 DNA reads as TGTGCCAGCAGCCCCCGACAGAACACCGGGGAGCTGTTTTTT.

In its sample, this clone was seen once. The chain couples TRBV5-4 to TRBJ1-1, with D possibly TRBD1 on 5 matching bases. There are 12 residues in the CDR3. V lost 4 bases, J lost 9 bases, and 13 bases lay in between. Germline V gives CDR1 SGHNT, CDR2 YYREEE (reference sequence). CDR3 coding DNA: TGTGCCAGCAGCCCCCGGGGGTTAAAAGCTTTCTTT. It codes for CASSPRGLKAFF. The full variable domain, rest sourced from reference TRBV5-4 and TRBJ1-1, is ETGVTQSPTHLIKTRGQQVTLRCSSQSGHNTVSWYQQALGQGPQFIFQYYREEENGRGNFPPRFSGLQFPNYSSELNVNALELDDSALYLCASSPRGLKAFFGQGTRLTVV.